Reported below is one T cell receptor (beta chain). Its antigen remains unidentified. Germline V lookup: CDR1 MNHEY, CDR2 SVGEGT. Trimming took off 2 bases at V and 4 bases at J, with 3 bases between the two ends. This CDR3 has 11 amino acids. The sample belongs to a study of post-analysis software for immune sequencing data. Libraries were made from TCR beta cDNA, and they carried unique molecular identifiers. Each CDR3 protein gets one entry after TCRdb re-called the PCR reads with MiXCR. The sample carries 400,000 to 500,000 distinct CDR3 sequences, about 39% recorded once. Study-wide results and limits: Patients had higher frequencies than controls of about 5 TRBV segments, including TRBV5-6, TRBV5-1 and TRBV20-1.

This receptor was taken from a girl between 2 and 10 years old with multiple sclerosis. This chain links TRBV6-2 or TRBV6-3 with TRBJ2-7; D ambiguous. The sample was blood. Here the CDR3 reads CASSYIYEQYF. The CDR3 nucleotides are TGTGCCAGCAGTTACATTTACGAGCAGTACTTC.